This paragraph reports one TCR beta chain. The germline gene is not matched at one end of the junction; a read error may be the cause. The source of the sample is a study of blood T cell repertoires in COVID-19. Overall study context: Samples came from the United States, Italy and Spain, spanning acute and convalescent COVID-19. PBMCs, B-cell-depleted T cells, or T cells were the source of the cDNA or gDNA that made up the material.

The CDR3 is made up of 11 amino acids. In the authors' methods: How many nucleated cells were present was estimated from reference gene primer amplification. The repertoire was sequenced with immunoSEQ multiplex PCR; TCRdb's copy has only in-frame clones and lacks some. V and J calls and clone size are as listed in that table; D and trimming were resolved from the DNA. The sample comprises roughly 180,000 clones, about 91% of which are singletons, and roughly 4% rests with the top ten. The chain recombines TRBV12-3 or TRBV12-4 with TRBJ2-3; 11 bases map to TRBD2. The TCR comes from a woman in her thirties with acute or convalescent COVID-19. The sample consisted of peripheral blood. The CDR3 protein is CASSLASGRLW. In DNA form, the CDR3 reads TGTGCCAGCAGTTTGGCTAGCGGGAGGTTGTGG.